The 17 T cell receptor beta chains presented below share a single source sample, sequenced in a study of blood T cell repertoires in COVID-19. Only in-frame clones appear in the TCRdb table, and some are missing; sequencing was by immunoSEQ multiplex PCR. The repertoire holds 15,000 to 20,000 clones, around 85% seen once, with approximately 15% in the top ten. Specimen: peripheral blood. The receptors come from a man aged 40-49 years with active or convalescent COVID-19.

The chain has TRBV19 and TRBJ2-7; TRBD2 agrees at 8 bases. CDR3 length: 14 residues. Germline loops: CDR1 LNHDA, CDR2 SQIVND (reference sequence). With 5 bases clipped from V and 6 bases from J, the junction kept 9 bases outside the gene matches. The CDR3 DNA follows: TGTGCCAGTAGTCCAGGACTAGCACTAGGCGAGCAGTACTTC. This gives the protein CASSPGLALGEQYF.

The genes are TRBV13 and TRBJ2-7; maybe TRBD2 (5 bases). The CDR3 has 15 residues. Per germline, CDR1 PRHDT and CDR2 FYEKMQ (reference sequence). V was clipped by 6 bases and J by 1 base, with 16 bases between them. The CDR3, as DNA: TGTGCCAGCAGTCCCTCCGGGATTGCTTCCTACGAGCAGTACTTC. Protein: CASSPSGIASYEQYF. The variable domain in full, completed from reference TRBV13 and TRBJ2-7, reads AAGVIQSPRHLIKEKRETATLKCYPIPRHDTVYWYQQGPGQDPQFLISFYEKMQSDKGSIPDRFSAQQFSDYHSELNMSSLELGDSALYFCASSPSGIASYEQYFGPGTRLTVT.

The chain uses TRBV6-2 or TRBV6-3 and TRBJ1-2; perhaps TRBD1 as D (6 bases). The CDR3 has 15 residues. Germline CDR1 is MNHEY and CDR2 is SVGEGT. The V end lost 2 bases, the J end lost 8 bases, and 18 bases lay between the germline ends. The CDR3 loop is CASSYRATGLEGYTF. The CDR3 DNA sequence: TGTGCCAGCAGTTACCGAGCGACAGGTTTGGAGGGCTACACCTTC.

The chain recombines TRBV7-2 with TRBJ1-3; possibly TRBD1 for D (6 bases). V gave up 5 bases and J gave up 4 bases, with 9 bases separating them. Germline lookup yields CDR1 SGHTA and CDR2 FQGNSA. The CDR3 consists of 13 residues. The CDR3 region is CASSQDRGNTIYF. The CDR3 DNA is TGTGCCAGCAGCCAGGACAGAGGAAACACCATATATTTT.

The gene calls are TRBV18 and TRBJ2-4, with 9 bases lining up with TRBD1. CDR3 length: 19 amino acids. CDR1 and CDR2 from the germline V gene are KGHSH and LQKENI. After removal of 6 bases from V and 4 bases from J, the junction contained 19 bases not matched to a gene. Here the CDR3 DNA reads TGTGCCAGCTCGCCCCCCGGACAGGGGCCGACACAGGTTAAAAACATTCAGTACTTC. Translating gives CASSPPGQGPTQVKNIQYF.

DNA of the CDR3: TGTGCCAGCAGAGCGACAGGGCTCAAGAACACTGAAGCTTTCTTT. Amino acid sequence: CASRATGLKNTEAFF. This sequence joins TRBV2 and TRBJ1-1; 7 positions match TRBD1. CDR3 length: 15 amino acids. Germline V gene lookup returns CDR1 SNHLY and CDR2 FYNNEI. V shed 6 bases, J shed 1 base, and the junction held 8 bases outside the gene matches.

The chain has TRBV18 and TRBJ1-5, with unresolved D. V shed 2 bases and J shed 4 bases, with 3 bases lying between them. This CDR3 spans 12 amino acids. Germline V gene data show CDR1 as KGHSH and CDR2 as LQKENI. This chain's CDR3 is CASSPSNQPQHF. The CDR3 nucleotides read TGTGCCAGCTCACCATCGAATCAGCCCCAGCATTTT.

This clone was detected once. The rearrangement uses TRBV19 and TRBJ1-3; no firm D call. This CDR3 spans 14 amino acids. CDR1 and CDR2 from the germline V gene are LNHDA and SQIVND (reference sequence). V lost 3 bases and J 1 base, leaving 7 bases between the germline ends. CDR3 in DNA: TGTGCCAGTAGTATGGAGGGTTCTGGAAACACCATATATTTT. This sequence encodes CASSMEGSGNTIYF. Complete variable domain (other parts from reference TRBV19 and TRBJ1-3): DGGITQSPKYLFRKEGQNVTLSCEQNLNHDAMYWYRQDPGQGLRLIYYSQIVNDFQKGDIAEGYSVSREKKESFPLTVTSAQKNPTAFYLCASSMEGSGNTIYFGEGSWLTVV.

The chain recombines TRBV2 with TRBJ2-7; D unclear. V lost 6 bases and J lost 2, with 11 bases in between. There are 13 residues in the CDR3. Germline V lookup: CDR1 SNHLY, CDR2 FYNNEI. In DNA form, the CDR3 reads TGTGCCAGCAGGAGGTTAGTGGCCTACGAGCAGTACTTC. Its protein product is CASRRLVAYEQYF.

The genes are TRBV19 and TRBJ1-5; 8 bases are a match to TRBD1. This CDR3 is built from 17 residues. Unmatched junction bases numbered 16, after V lost 5 bases and J lost 7 bases. The V gene's germline CDR1 is LNHDA and CDR2 SQIVND (reference sequence). CDR3 in amino acids: CASSFNPAQGARQPQHF. CDR3 sequence (DNA): TGTGCCAGTAGTTTCAACCCAGCTCAGGGGGCTCGACAGCCCCAGCATTTT.

The chain uses TRBV27 and TRBJ2-3; TRBD1 aligns across 9 bases. The CDR3 consists of 17 residues. J gave up 4 bases and V 3 bases, and 11 bases lay outside the gene matches. Germline CDR1 and CDR2: MNHEY and SMNVEV (reference sequence). The CDR3 coding sequence is TGTGCCAGCAGTTTGGCACAGGGGGCGCTGGGGGCAGATACGCAGTATTTT. Its translation is CASSLAQGALGADTQYF.

The chain has TRBV3-1 (or the pseudogene TRBV3-2) and TRBJ1-6; D might be TRBD1 (6 bases). Trimming removed 0 bases from V and 7 bases from J, with 10 bases in between. CDR1 and CDR2 (germline): LGHDT, YNNKEL (reference sequence). There are 15 residues in the CDR3. DNA for the CDR3: TGTGCCAGCAGCCAAGACAGGGGAAGAAATTCACCCCTCCACTTT. As protein: CASSQDRGRNSPLHF.

This clone was counted a single time. J is TRBJ1-2 and V is TRBV5-6, with D possibly matching TRBD1 (5 bases). The V gene's germline CDR1 is SGHDT and CDR2 YYEEEE. This CDR3 has 19 residues. Trimming took off 1 base at V and 3 bases at J, with 25 bases between the two ends. For the CDR3, the DNA is TGTGCCAGCAGCTTGAAGTCCCCACCGTGGGGGGTCGATCACTATGGCTACACCTTC. This translates into CASSLKSPPWGVDHYGYTF.

The chain joins TRBV6-1 to TRBJ1-2, with TRBD1 as a possible D gene (6 bases). This CDR3 region has 13 residues. Trimming pared 3 bases from V and 8 bases from J, leaving 13 bases between. Germline assignment: CDR1 MNHNS and CDR2 SASEGT. In DNA form, the CDR3 reads TGTGCCAGCAGTGAGGGGGGGGCGACGGGCTACACCTTC. Translation gives CASSEGGATGYTF.

V gene TRBV3-1 (or the pseudogene TRBV3-2) combines with J gene TRBJ1-1; maybe TRBD1 (6 bases). The germline V gene encodes CDR1 LGHDT and CDR2 YNNKEL (reference sequence). Trimming stripped 0 bases from V and 4 bases from J, with 9 bases between. This CDR3 spans 14 amino acids. CDR3 region: CASSQDSRGTEAFF. The CDR3 DNA follows: TGTGCCAGCAGCCAAGACTCCAGGGGCACTGAAGCTTTCTTT.

CDR3 sequence: CASSFSTSGGRHNEQFF. For the CDR3, the DNA is TGTGCCAGCAGTTTCTCGACTAGCGGGGGCCGACACAATGAGCAGTTCTTC. The chain carries TRBV27 and TRBJ2-1, with 12 bases fitting TRBD2. Trimming at V came to 3 bases and at J to 5 bases, leaving 8 bases not matched to a gene. This CDR3 is 17 amino acids long. Germline-derived CDR1 and CDR2 are MNHEY and SMNVEV (reference sequence).

V usage is TRBV3-1 (or the pseudogene TRBV3-2) and J usage is TRBJ2-5, with TRBD2 matching over 10 bases. Unmatched junction bases numbered 13, after V lost 4 bases and J lost 2 bases. Germline assignment: CDR1 LGHDT and CDR2 YNNKEL (reference sequence). There are 18 residues in the CDR3. CDR3 DNA sequence: TGTGCCAGCAGCCCTGGAGGAGCTAGCGGGGGACCACAAGAGACCCAGTACTTC. Translating it yields CASSPGGASGGPQETQYF.